This TCR beta chain is from a study of blood T cell repertoires in COVID-19. V lost 3 bases and J lost 3; bases outside the gene matches: 19. Germline V gene data show CDR1 as LGHDT and CDR2 as YNNKEL (reference sequence). This CDR3 is 19 amino acids long. The protocol was immunoSEQ multiplex PCR, while the TCRdb copy is restricted to in-frame clones and leaves out a portion. The profile shows roughly 280,000 clones, 85% to 90% of them singletons. The origin of this receptor is a woman in her sixties with COVID-19, enrolled during active disease. The chain recombines TRBV3-1 (or the pseudogene TRBV3-2) with TRBJ1-1; the match to TRBD1 covers 7 bases. The sequencing sample was made of peripheral blood. The CDR3 loop is CASSHLLGRGQRKDTEAFF. The CDR3 region has the DNA TGTGCCAGCAGCCACCTATTAGGAAGGGGGCAAAGAAAGGACACTGAAGCTTTCTTT.